A selection of T cell receptor beta chains follows, all from one sample in a study of blood T cell repertoires in COVID-19. Generated by immunoSEQ multiplex PCR, the TCRdb table keeps only in-frame clones and is missing some. The data show about 210,000 clones, approximately 90% seen once. Sample: peripheral blood. The receptors derive from a man between 40 and 49 years old with acute or convalescent COVID-19. The CDR3 runs from the conserved cysteine through the conserved F or W. A D gene is named only where the DNA matches it firmly. Only some rows state a clone size, as once, few, many or a class for expanded clones.

D	V	size	J	CDR3	DNA
TRBD2	TRBV19	NA	TRBJ2-7	CASSVSSGVKYEQYF	TGTGCCAGTAGTGTTTCAAGCGGGGTGAAGTACGAGCAGTACTTC
NA	TRBV18	once	TRBJ2-7	CASSPRDSYEQYF	TGTGCCAGCTCACCCCGGGATTCCTACGAGCAGTACTTC
NA	TRBV28	NA	TRBJ2-5	CASSLLVRAKETQYF	TGTGCCAGCAGTTTGCTCGTGAGGGCTAAAGAGACCCAGTACTTC
TRBD2	TRBV6-5	NA	TRBJ2-3	CASSYRGGKADTQYF	TGTGCCAGCAGTTATCGGGGGGGAAAGGCAGATACGCAGTATTTT
NA	TRBV27	once	TRBJ1-2	CASSLGRGSMVYGYTF	TGTGCCAGCAGTTTGGGGAGGGGGTCAATGGTCTATGGCTACACCTTC
TRBD1	TRBV5-1	NA	TRBJ1-2	CASSSTGAGYGYTF	TGCGCCAGCAGCTCGACAGGGGCAGGCTATGGCTACACCTTC
NA	TRBV29-1	NA	TRBJ1-2	CSVTGIVGSYYGYTF	TGCAGCGTGACGGGGATTGTGGGCAGTTACTATGGCTACACCTTC
TRBD1	TRBV6-2/TRBV6-3	NA	TRBJ1-5	CASSQPEGGGNQPQHF	TGTGCCAGCAGTCAGCCCGAAGGGGGCGGGAATCAGCCCCAGCATTTT
NA	TRBV6-6	NA	TRBJ1-1	CASVRGANTEAFF	TGTGCCAGTGTGCGCGGGGCGAACACTGAAGCTTTCTTT
NA	TRBV10-2	once	TRBJ1-2	CASSESGAYYGYTF	TGCGCCAGCAGTGAGTCGGGGGCTTACTATGGCTACACCTTC
NA	TRBV7-2	NA	TRBJ2-7	CASSLGGFYEQYF	TGTGCCAGCAGCTTAGGAGGGTTTTACGAGCAGTACTTC
TRBD2	TRBV10-1	NA	TRBJ2-1	CASSGSGTSQFF	TGCGCCAGCAGTGGGTCCGGGACTAGTCAGTTCTTC
TRBD1	TRBV11-3	NA	TRBJ2-2	CASSLGGTVNTGELFF	TGTGCCAGCAGCTTAGGGGGGACAGTGAACACCGGGGAGCTGTTTTTT
NA	TRBV5-1	NA	TRBJ1-1	CASSLVPGPAFF	TGCGCCAGCAGCTTGGTGCCAGGGCCAGCTTTCTTT
NA	TRBV4-1	NA	TRBJ2-7	CASSQEYRTTYEQYF	TGCGCCAGCAGCCAAGAGTACAGGACCACCTACGAGCAGTACTTC
TRBD1	TRBV5-1	NA	TRBJ2-7	CASSSGQGGEQYF	TGCGCCAGCAGCTCGGGACAGGGGGGAGAGCAGTACTTC
TRBD1	TRBV11-2	NA	TRBJ1-2	CASSLLDRGAGYTF	TGTGCCAGCAGCCTTCTCGACAGGGGAGCTGGCTACACCTTC
NA	TRBV25-1	once	TRBJ2-7	CAKAQLGENEQYF	TGTGCAAAAGCACAACTCGGGGAAAACGAGCAGTACTTC
TRBD1	TRBV11-2	NA	TRBJ1-5	CASSSDRGGGQPQHF	TGTGCCAGCAGCTCCGACAGGGGAGGTGGGCAGCCCCAGCATTTT
NA	TRBV5-8	once	TRBJ2-7	CASSFYYEQYF	TGTGCCAGCAGCTTTTACTACGAGCAGTACTTC
TRBD2	TRBV7-6	NA	TRBJ2-1	CASSLTSGREGEQFF	TGTGCCAGCAGCCTTACTAGCGGGCGGGAGGGGGAGCAGTTCTTC
NA	TRBV5-1	once	TRBJ2-7	CASSLANQGYYEQYF	TGCGCCAGCAGCTTGGCCAATCAGGGATACTACGAGCAGTACTTC
TRBD1	TRBV29-1	NA	TRBJ1-1	CSVPPKRGTGWTMNTEAFF	TGCAGCGTACCACCGAAGAGGGGGACAGGGTGGACCATGAACACTGAAGCTTTCTTT
TRBD2	TRBV27	NA	TRBJ2-3	CASSRAGGPGFTDTQYF	TGTGCCAGCAGCCGAGCGGGAGGGCCGGGTTTCACAGATACGCAGTATTTT
TRBD2	TRBV2	NA	TRBJ2-3	CASSDLAGGFTDTQYF	TGTGCCAGCAGTGATTTAGCGGGGGGATTCACAGATACGCAGTATTTT
TRBD2	TRBV6-5	NA	TRBJ2-1	CASSLGLAGAEQFF	TGTGCCAGCAGTCTTGGACTAGCGGGGGCCGAGCAGTTCTTC
NA	TRBV2	NA	TRBJ1-1	CASSYRLNTEAFF	TGTGCCAGCAGTTACAGGTTAAACACTGAAGCTTTCTTT
TRBD1	TRBV28	NA	TRBJ2-1	CASSLQGESYNEQFF	TGTGCCAGCAGTTTACAGGGGGAGTCCTACAATGAGCAGTTCTTC
TRBD2	TRBV27	once	TRBJ2-1	CASSLLGGGNEQFF	TGTGCCAGCAGTTTATTGGGCGGGGGCAATGAGCAGTTCTTC
TRBD1	TRBV7-2	NA	TRBJ1-4	CASSPGQRDEKLFF	TGTGCCAGCAGTCCGGGACAGCGAGATGAAAAACTGTTTTTT
TRBD1	TRBV7-2	NA	TRBJ1-1	CASRTGTGGHTEAFF	TGTGCCAGCAGAACCGGGACAGGGGGCCACACTGAAGCTTTCTTT
NA	TRBV27	NA	TRBJ1-3	CASRSNSGNTIYF	TGTGCCAGCAGGTCTAACTCTGGAAACACCATATATTTT
NA	TRBV5-1	NA	TRBJ2-1	CASSFNAGSPYNEQFF	TGCGCCAGCAGCTTCAATGCCGGGTCCCCCTACAATGAGCAGTTCTTC
NA	TRBV18	NA	TRBJ2-7	CASSTETRAEQYF	TGTGCCAGCTCCACCGAAACCAGGGCAGAGCAGTACTTC
TRBD1	TRBV27	NA	TRBJ2-5	CASRSDRGETQYF	TGTGCCAGCAGGTCCGACAGGGGAGAGACCCAGTACTTC
NA	TRBV30	NA	TRBJ1-1	CAWSVLEGGETEAFF	TGTGCCTGGAGTGTACTGGAGGGAGGGGAAACTGAAGCTTTCTTT
NA	TRBV7-2	NA	TRBJ2-3	CASSSYVTDTQYF	TGTGCCAGCAGCTCCTACGTCACAGATACGCAGTATTTT
NA	TRBV5-8	few	TRBJ1-3	CASSLEGLGSGNTIYF	TGTGCCAGCAGCTTGGAGGGGTTGGGCTCTGGAAACACCATATATTTT
TRBD2	TRBV30	NA	TRBJ2-2	CAWGMTSGGLKLFF	TGTGCCTGGGGGATGACTAGCGGGGGTCTTAAGCTGTTTTTT
NA	TRBV6-5	NA	TRBJ1-1	CASSYSTGRVNTEAFF	TGTGCCAGCAGTTACTCTACAGGGAGAGTGAACACTGAAGCTTTCTTT
TRBD1	TRBV7-2	NA	TRBJ1-1	CASRYYSGTGEAFF	TGTGCCAGCAGGTATTACTCCGGGACAGGGGAAGCTTTCTTT
NA	TRBV13	NA	TRBJ2-3	CASSPGLSTDTQYF	TGTGCCAGCAGCCCGGGACTCAGTACAGATACGCAGTATTTT
NA	TRBV11-2	NA	TRBJ1-1	CASSPGGGGVTEAFF	TGTGCCAGCAGCCCCGGGGGAGGGGGGGTCACTGAAGCTTTCTTT
NA	TRBV24-1	NA	TRBJ1-2	CATRSSPRQDTAYGYTF	TGTGCCACCAGATCTTCTCCCCGACAGGACACAGCCTATGGCTACACCTTC
NA	TRBV27	NA	TRBJ2-7	CASSSRERSYEQYF	TGTGCCAGCAGTTCCCGGGAAAGGAGCTACGAGCAGTACTTC